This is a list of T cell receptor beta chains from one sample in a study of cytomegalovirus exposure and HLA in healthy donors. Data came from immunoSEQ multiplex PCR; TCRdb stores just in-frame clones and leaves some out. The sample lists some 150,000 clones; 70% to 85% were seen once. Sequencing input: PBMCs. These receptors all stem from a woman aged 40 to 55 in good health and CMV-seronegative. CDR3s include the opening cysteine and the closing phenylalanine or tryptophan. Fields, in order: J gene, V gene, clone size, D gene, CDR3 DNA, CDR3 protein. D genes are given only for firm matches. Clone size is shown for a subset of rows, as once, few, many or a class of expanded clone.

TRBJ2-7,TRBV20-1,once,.,TGCAGTGCGAGTGACAGGTACGAGCAGTACTTC,CSASDRYEQYF
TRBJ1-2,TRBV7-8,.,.,TGTGCCATCACGGAAGAGGACATACGTACCTATGGCTACACCTTC,CAITEEDIRTYGYTF
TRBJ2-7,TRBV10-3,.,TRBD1,TGTGCCATCAGTCCCCGGGACAGGTCCTACGAGCAGTACTTC,CAISPRDRSYEQYF
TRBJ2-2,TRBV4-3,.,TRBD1,TGCGCCAGCAGCCAGATACCACAGGGGTGGGGCACCGGGGAGCTGTTTTTT,CASSQIPQGWGTGELFF
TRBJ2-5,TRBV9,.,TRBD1,TGTGCCAGCAGCCCCCGCAGGGGGCGCCAAGAGACCCAGTACTTC,CASSPRRGRQETQYF
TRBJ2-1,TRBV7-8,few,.,TGTGCCAGCAGCTCTCCGGCCTTTAAAGCAGGTGAGCAGTTCTTC,CASSSPAFKAGEQFF
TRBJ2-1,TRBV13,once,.,TGTGCCAGCAGCTTAACTTTGGGCAGCATCCATGAGCAGTTCTTC,CASSLTLGSIHEQFF
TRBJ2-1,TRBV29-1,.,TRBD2,TGCAGCGGTCTGACGGGACTAGCGGGCTCAGAGCAGTTCTTC,CSGLTGLAGSEQFF
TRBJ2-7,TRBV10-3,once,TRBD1,TGTGCCATCAGTGACGGGACAGTTTCCTACGAGCAGTACTTC,CAISDGTVSYEQYF
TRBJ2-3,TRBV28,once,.,TGTGCCAGCAGTCTTCAGTGGTGGGATACGCAGTATTTT,CASSLQWWDTQYF
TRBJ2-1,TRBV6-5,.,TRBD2,TGTGCCAGCAGTTACGGCGCGGGAGGGCCCAATGAGCAGTTCTTC,CASSYGAGGPNEQFF
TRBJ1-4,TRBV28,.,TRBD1,TGTGCCAGCAGTTTGGAGGCCAGGGGGCTTCGGGAAAAACTGTTTTTT,CASSLEARGLREKLFF